These 15 T cell receptor beta chains share one sample of origin, sequenced in a study of metastatic and nonmetastatic thyroid tumors. All patients were treatment-naive before thyroid surgery. TCRdb re-processed the PCR reads through MiXCR. Of thousands of clones listed, approximately 25% are singletons. Sequencing input: adjacent normal tissue. These receptors all stem from a male donor with papillary thyroid cancer or a benign thyroid nodule (not recorded which). Some clones in this sample may be carry-over from other donors' samples.

The chain joins TRBV30 to TRBJ2-5, with TRBD2 matching 8 bases. V lost 8 bases to trimming and J lost 2 bases; unmatched junction nucleotides: 10. The CDR3 is 14 amino acids. The germline gives CDR1 GTSNPN, CDR2 SVGIG (reference sequence). The CDR3 DNA is TGTGCCCTCCTGGGGGCGGGGGGTCAAGAGACCCAGTACTTC. Amino acids: CALLGAGGQETQYF.

On this clone: It is unclear where the CDR3 begins or ends on the DNA, so no DNA is shown, and the CDR3 is as TCRdb lists it. The chain uses TRBV7-6 and TRBJ1-2. Termini included, the CDR3 measures 19 amino acids. CDR1 is SGHVS and CDR2 is FNYEAQ in the germline V gene. The CDR3 region is CASSREGGIQGYKCYSYTF.

This chain uses TRBV12-3 or TRBV12-4 with TRBJ2-3; the D gene is possibly TRBD1 (6 bases). There are 14 residues in the CDR3. V lost 6 bases, J lost 0 bases, and 10 bases lay in between. The CDR3 loop reads CASSRQGSTDTQYF. Here the CDR3 DNA reads TGTGCCAGCAGCCGGCAGGGGAGCACAGATACGCAGTATTTT.

This clone has just a few counts. The genes are TRBV24-1 and TRBJ2-2; TRBD1 matches at 9 bases. CDR3 length: 14 amino acids. V gave up 3 bases and J gave up 9 bases; unmatched junction bases: 4. Germline loops: CDR1 KGHDR, CDR2 SFDVKD. CDR3 nucleotides: TGTGCCACCAGTGATGCACAGGGGGCGCGGGAGCTGTTTTTT. Protein: CATSDAQGARELFF.

This chain's CDR3 is CASSLRQGVRTGELFF. The CDR3 nucleotides are TGTGCCAGCAGCTTAAGACAGGGGGTGAGGACCGGGGAGCTGTTTTTT. The chain employs TRBV5-5 and TRBJ2-2, with 9 bases aligning to TRBD1. The junction had 7 bases not matched to a gene; V was cut back by 2 bases and J by 5 bases. Germline V gene lookup returns CDR1 SGHKS and CDR2 YYEKEE (reference sequence). The CDR3 has 16 residues.

V and J are TRBV28 and TRBJ1-1; no reliable D call. CDR1 is MDHEN and CDR2 is SYDVKM in the germline V gene. The CDR3 runs 16 residues. Trimming removed 1 base from V and 4 bases from J, with 16 bases in between. CDR3 amino acids: CASSLFSGQLSTEAFF. CDR3 DNA sequence: TGTGCCAGCAGTTTATTTAGTGGTCAGTTGTCCACTGAAGCTTTCTTT.

The chain employs TRBV12-3 or TRBV12-4 and TRBJ1-1; 12 bases align to TRBD1. This CDR3 is built from 12 residues. After removal of 10 bases from V and 6 bases from J, the junction contained 3 bases not matched to a gene. The CDR3: CATGQGASEAFF. The CDR3 DNA reads as TGTGCCACGGGACAGGGGGCGTCTGAAGCTTTCTTT.

This clone was seen more than once but under ten times. V is TRBV6-1 and J is TRBJ1-2, with D possibly being TRBD1 (5 bases). Germline lookup yields CDR1 MNHNS and CDR2 SASEGT. Deletions cut 5 bases from V and 6 bases from J, with 16 bases between. The CDR3 is 14 residues long. In nucleotides, the CDR3 is TGTGCCAGCAGTAGCCTGGTCGGGGCTGATGGCTACACCTTC. This codes for CASSSLVGADGYTF.

The J gene is TRBJ2-7, the V gene TRBV5-8, with a tentative D call TRBD1 (8 bases). V dropped 1 base and J dropped 3 bases, with 14 bases sitting between them. Germline CDR1 reads SGHTS; CDR2 reads YDEGEE. The CDR3 loop spans 15 amino acids. CDR3 protein: CASSLSGGGSYEQYF. CDR3 in DNA: TGTGCCAGCAGCTTGTCAGGGGGCGGGAGCTACGAGCAGTACTTC.

This sequence joins TRBV6-1 and TRBJ1-6; 7 bases align to TRBD1. Germline trimming cut 5 bases from V and 9 bases from J; bases unmatched to any gene: 10. The CDR3 is 15 amino acids. Germline CDR1 and CDR2: MNHNS and SASEGT. CDR3 coding DNA: TGTGCCAGCAGTCTGGAAGGGGGCGTGGGTTCACCCCTCCACTTT. Amino acids: CASSLEGGVGSPLHF.

There are a few counts of this clone. One end of the junction varies from germline; a read error may be responsible. Other nucleotide sequences from this sample produce the same CDR3. The chain joins TRBV27 to TRBJ2-7; TRBD1 matches 7 bases. The CDR3 totals 15 residues. Per germline, CDR1 MNHEY and CDR2 SMNVEV (reference sequence). CDR3 DNA sequence: TGTGCCAGCAGTTTTAGGGGGCTCATCTCCTACGAGCAATACTTC. Translation gives CASSFRGLISYEQYF.

Note on this clone: One junction end does not reproduce the germline sequence, and a read error may be involved. The chain carries TRBV10-1 and TRBJ2-7; possible D gene TRBD1, 5 bases. The CDR3 length is 14 residues. Looked up from germline, CDR1 is WNHNN and CDR2 is SYGVQD (reference sequence). The CDR3 loop is CASKLSQGLNEQYF. The CDR3 region has the DNA TGTGCCAGCAAACTGTCCCAGGGTTTGAACGAGCAGTACTTC.

This clone was detected a few times. The chain carries TRBV15 and TRBJ2-7; 7 bases are a match to TRBD2. The ends lost 5 bases at V and 3 bases at J; junction bases unmatched: 16. The CDR3 is 17 amino acids. The germline CDR1 and CDR2 sequences are LNHNV and YYDKDF (reference sequence). The DNA of the CDR3 is TGTGCCACCAGCCGAGGGAGGGGAGAGGTTTGGAGCTACGAGCAGTACTTC. Translated, it gives CATSRGRGEVWSYEQYF. The full variable domain, completed using reference TRBV15 and TRBJ2-7, is DAMVIQNPRYQVTQFGKPVTLSCSQTLNHNVMYWYQQKSSQAPKLLFHYYDKDFNNEADTPDNFQSRRPNTSFCFLDIRSPGLGDTAMYLCATSRGRGEVWSYEQYFGPGTRLTVT.

Remarks on this clone: This CDR3 is missing its conserved last phenylalanine or tryptophan, likely due to a read error. The rearrangement links TRBV28 to TRBJ2-2; 8 bases agree with TRBD1. Germline lookup yields CDR1 MDHEN and CDR2 SYDVKM. This CDR3 is 18 amino acids long. V shed 6 bases and J 7 bases; nucleotides not matched to a gene: 19. The CDR3 bases are TGTGCCAGCAGCTTACTAGGATCCGGGACAGGTAACTTCGGGGAGCTGTTTTAT. Translating it yields CASSLLGSGTGNFGELFY.

In its sample, this clone is large. Distinct nucleotide sequences in the sample also encode this CDR3. The V and J genes are TRBV10-3 and TRBJ2-1; 7 positions agree with TRBD2. Trimming at V came to 10 bases and at J to 8 bases, leaving 5 bases not matched to a gene. CDR3 length: 11 amino acids. Germline values: CDR1 ENHRY, CDR2 SYGVKD. The DNA for the CDR3 is TGTGCCACCGGGAGGCGGGATGAGCAGTTCTTC. This translates into CATGRRDEQFF.